These 22 T cell receptor beta chains originate from one sample sequenced in a study of regulatory T cells in long-lasting Graves disease. For TCR beta, libraries came from iRepertoire HTBI primers and Arm-PCR of CDR3 regions. TCRdb itself ran the multiplex PCR reads through MiXCR, one entry per CDR3 protein. Among around 400,000 distinct CDR3 sequences listed, 20% to 25% were seen once. Stated time point: persistent/refractory GD, antithyroid drugs over 5 years with positive TRAb. Isolated PBMC RNA provided the starting material for the TCR library. The specimen comprised peripheral blood mononuclear cells (PBMCs), sampled when the disease was refractory, from a patient treated with antithyroid drugs. These TCRs come from a woman in her thirties or forties with Graves disease.

This chain links TRBV29-1 with TRBJ2-2; 11 bases fit TRBD2. The CDR3 is made up of 13 amino acids. The trim removed 7 bases at V and 7 bases at J, leaving 5 bases unmatched. The V gene's germline CDR1 is SQVTM and CDR2 ANQGSEA. For the CDR3, the DNA is TGCAGCGGTACTAGCGGGAGTGGCGGGGAGCTGTTTTTT. Translating gives CSGTSGSGGELFF.

The J gene is TRBJ2-5, the V gene TRBV3-1; D unresolved. V was cut by 4 bases and J by 5 bases, with 17 bases left in between. The length of the CDR3 is 15 residues. Germline CDR1 LGHDT, CDR2 YNNKEL (reference sequence). The CDR3 nucleotides are TGTGCCAGCAGCCTGAGTCTGGCGGTCGGGGAGACCCAGTACTTC. It translates to CASSLSLAVGETQYF.

This clonotype was recorded at least ten times. The chain employs TRBV20-1 and TRBJ2-7; D remains ambiguous. V lost 6 bases, J lost 0 bases, and 12 bases lay in between. This CDR3 is 13 amino acids long. Germline loops: CDR1 DFQATT, CDR2 SNEGSKA (reference sequence). The CDR3 sequence is CSAVLDDSYEQYF. The CDR3 nucleotides read TGCAGTGCCGTCTTAGACGACTCCTACGAGCAGTACTTC.

This clonotype was detected ten times or more. The chain has TRBV7-3 and TRBJ1-4; no clear D. CDR1 is SGHTA, CDR2 FQGTGA, per germline. The CDR3 has 12 amino acids. V lost 4 bases and J 8 bases, leaving 8 bases between the germline ends. The CDR3 DNA reads as TGTGCCAGCAGCTCAGTGGAGGAAAAACTGTTTTTT. Translated: CASSSVEEKLFF.

The V and J genes are TRBV11-2 and TRBJ2-1; 11 nucleotides align to TRBD2. The CDR3 contains 15 residues. The V gene end was trimmed by 3 bases and the J gene end by 7 bases; junction bases not matched to a gene: 5. In germline, CDR1 is SGHAT, CDR2 FQNNGV. As DNA, the CDR3 is TGTGCCAGCAGCTTTCGACTAGCGGGGCTGAATGAGCAGTTCTTC. Encoded protein: CASSFRLAGLNEQFF.

This clonotype was counted at least ten times. The chain couples TRBV11-2 to TRBJ2-5, with 15 positions matching TRBD2. J was trimmed by 5 bases and V by 5 bases; bases with no gene match: 3. This CDR3 is built from 15 residues. The germline gives CDR1 SGHAT, CDR2 FQNNGV. In DNA, the CDR3 is TGTGCCAGCAGCCTCGGACTAGCGGGAGGGGAGACCCAGTACTTC. The encoded protein is CASSLGLAGGETQYF.

The chain has TRBV27 and TRBJ2-7, with D possibly being TRBD1 (6 bases). V lost 8 bases, J lost 3 bases, and 11 bases lay in between. The CDR3 is 12 amino acids. CDR1 MNHEY and CDR2 SMNVEV come from the germline V gene (reference sequence). CDR3 coding DNA: TGTGCCAGCCGAGGACAGCACTACGAGCAGTACTTC. It translates to CASRGQHYEQYF.

The chain couples TRBV6-2 or TRBV6-3 to TRBJ1-3; no reliable D call. The CDR3 sequence is 15 residues long. The germline V and J ends were trimmed by 0 bases and 0 bases, with 6 bases remaining between them. The germline V gene encodes CDR1 MNHEY and CDR2 SVGEGT. CDR3 DNA: TGTGCCAGCAGTTACTCGACCGGCTCTGGAAACACCATATATTTT. Its protein is CASSYSTGSGNTIYF.

Ten or more counts support this clonotype. V is TRBV28 and J is TRBJ2-7; 8 nucleotides match TRBD2. CDR1 MDHEN and CDR2 SYDVKM come from the germline V gene. This CDR3 region has 16 residues. Germline trimming cut 4 bases from V and 3 bases from J; bases unmatched to any gene: 11. The CDR3 loop is CASSSGGMEIVYEQYF. CDR3 bases: TGTGCCAGCAGTTCGGGGGGGATGGAAATCGTCTACGAGCAGTACTTC.

This clonotype was picked up many times. The chain recombines TRBV2 with TRBJ2-1, with 10 bases that match TRBD2. The CDR3 covers 11 residues. CDR1 SNHLY and CDR2 FYNNEI come from the germline V gene. The V segment lost 6 bases and the J segment 11 bases; nucleotides outside the gene matches: 1. Written as DNA, the CDR3 is TGTGCCAGCAGGACTAGCGGGCAGCAGTTCTTC. Protein: CASRTSGQQFF.

Comment on this clonotype: This clone may be a read error of a much larger clone one base away. The gene calls are TRBV7-9 and TRBJ2-7; TRBD2 agrees at 7 bases. Germline V CDR1 and CDR2: SEHNR, FQNEAQ (reference sequence). The CDR3 length is 13 residues. Trimming cost V 5 bases and J 4 bases; bases outside gene matches: 5. This CDR3 is CASSVTSTYEQYF. The CDR3 DNA follows: TGTGCCAGCAGCGTGACTAGCACGTACGAGCAGTACTTC. Full variable domain (outside the CDR3, taken from reference TRBV7-9 and TRBJ2-7): DTGVSQNPRHKITKRGQNVTFRCDPISEHNRLYWYRQTLGQGPEFLTYFQNEAQLEKSRLLSDRFSAERPKGSFSTLEIQRTEQGDSAMYLCASSVTSTYEQYFGPGTRLTVT.

This CDR3 is CASSLPVPNQDNEQFF. The DNA of the CDR3 is TGCGCCAGCTCCCTGCCGGTTCCTAATCAAGACAATGAGCAGTTCTTC. The rearrangement joins TRBV10-2 to TRBJ2-1; no definite D call. V lost 8 bases to trimming and J lost 5 bases, with 22 bases between them. The CDR3 contains 16 residues. CDR1 is WSHSY, CDR2 SAAADI, per germline.

There are a few counts of this clonotype. The chain combines TRBV5-6 with TRBJ2-5; D unclear. Germline values: CDR1 SGHDT, CDR2 YYEEEE. V lost 4 bases, J lost 5 bases, and 9 bases lay in between. The CDR3 has 12 residues. The CDR3 sequence: CASSGAAETQYF. CDR3 nucleotides: TGTGCCAGCAGCGGAGCAGCGGAGACCCAGTACTTC.

This clonotype has at least ten counts. This chain links TRBV7-8 with TRBJ1-5; D is perhaps TRBD1 (5 bases). V was pared by 3 bases and J by 0 bases, with 15 bases between. This CDR3 has 17 residues. Germline CDR1 SGHVS, CDR2 FQNEAQ. Written as DNA, the CDR3 is TGTGCCAGCAGCTTCATAAGGGGCGGGCATAGCAATCAGCCCCAGCATTTT. It yields the protein CASSFIRGGHSNQPQHF.

This clonotype was observed at least ten times. The chain has TRBV28 and TRBJ1-2, with a possible D match to TRBD1 (6 bases). The ends were cut back, 5 bases at V and 6 bases at J, with 22 bases in the middle. CDR1 and CDR2 from the germline V gene are MDHEN and SYDVKM. CDR3 size: 16 residues. The DNA of the CDR3 is TGTGCCAGCAGTCGCTCTACAGGGTTGGGGACCCATGGCTACACCTTC. Encoded protein: CASSRSTGLGTHGYTF.

V and J are TRBV14 and TRBJ1-2, with D tentatively TRBD1 (6 bases). Per germline, CDR1 SGHDN and CDR2 FVKESK. This CDR3 is built from 14 residues. V was trimmed by 1 base and J by 2 bases, leaving 8 bases between them. The CDR3: CASSQVTGNYGYTF. The CDR3 DNA is TGTGCCAGCAGCCAAGTCACAGGGAACTATGGCTACACCTTC.

The rearrangement links TRBV20-1 to TRBJ1-1; TRBD1 aligns across 7 bases. J was trimmed by 4 bases and V by 8 bases; bases with no gene match: 10. The CDR3 covers 13 residues. Germline assignment: CDR1 DFQATT and CDR2 SNEGSKA (reference sequence). CDR3 nucleotides: TGCAGTCTGGGGAACAGGGGTATCACTGAAGCTTTCTTT. This codes for CSLGNRGITEAFF.

The rearrangement uses TRBV28 and TRBJ1-6; 8 positions agree with TRBD1. The CDR3 totals 19 residues. The V segment lost 3 bases and the J segment 0 bases; nucleotides outside the gene matches: 10. Per the germline V gene, CDR1 is MDHEN and CDR2 is SYDVKM. The CDR3 region is CASSFPLRQGSSYNSPLHF. CDR3 in DNA: TGTGCCAGCAGTTTTCCACTCAGACAGGGGAGCTCCTATAATTCACCCCTCCACTTT.

Many counts were recorded for this clonotype. V and J are TRBV7-6 and TRBJ2-7; TRBD2 is a possible D gene (5 bases). Germline loops: CDR1 SGHVS, CDR2 FNYEAQ. The CDR3 is 16 residues long. The germline V and J ends were trimmed by 0 bases and 1 base, with 13 bases remaining between them. This CDR3 is CASSLATTRSSYEQYF. The CDR3 DNA reads TGTGCCAGCAGCTTAGCGACTACTCGGAGTTCCTACGAGCAGTACTTC.

In this sample, this clonotype turned up many times. The CDR3 sequence is CASNPRRQETQYF. Written as DNA, the CDR3 is TGTGCCAGCAACCCACGGCGACAAGAGACCCAGTACTTC. The J gene is TRBJ2-5, the V gene TRBV6-1; D call uncertain. CDR1 is MNHNS, CDR2 SASEGT, per germline. The CDR3 runs to 13 residues. V was clipped by 7 bases and J by 2 bases, with 11 bases between them.

This clonotype was detected many times. The gene calls are TRBV12-3 or TRBV12-4 and TRBJ1-1; D gene unclear. Trimming cost V 6 bases and J 7 bases, with 18 bases left between them. The CDR3 runs 14 residues. The CDR3 reads CASSFREGPIEAFF. The CDR3 region has the DNA TGTGCCAGCAGCTTTAGGGAAGGTCCGATTGAAGCTTTCTTT.

The V gene is TRBV28, the J gene TRBJ1-2, with 8 bases identical to TRBD1. This CDR3 region has 14 residues. The germline CDR1 and CDR2 sequences are MDHEN and SYDVKM. The trim removed 5 bases at V and 3 bases at J, leaving 5 bases unmatched. CDR3: CASSPATGDYGYTF. DNA for the CDR3: TGTGCCAGCAGTCCGGCGACAGGGGACTATGGCTACACCTTC.